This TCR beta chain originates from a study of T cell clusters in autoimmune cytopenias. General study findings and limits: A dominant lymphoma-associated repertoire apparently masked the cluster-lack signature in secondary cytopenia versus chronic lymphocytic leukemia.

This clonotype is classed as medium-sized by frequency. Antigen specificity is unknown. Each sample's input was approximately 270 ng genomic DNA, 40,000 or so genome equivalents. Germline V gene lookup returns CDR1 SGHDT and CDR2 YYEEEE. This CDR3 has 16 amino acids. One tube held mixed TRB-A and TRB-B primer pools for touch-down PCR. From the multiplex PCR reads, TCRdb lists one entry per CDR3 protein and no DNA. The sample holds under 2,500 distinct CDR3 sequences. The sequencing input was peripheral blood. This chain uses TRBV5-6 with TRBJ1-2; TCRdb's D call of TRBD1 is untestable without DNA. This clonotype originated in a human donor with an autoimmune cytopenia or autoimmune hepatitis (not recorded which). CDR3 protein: CASSLPEGVINYGYTF.